This T cell receptor (beta chain) appears in the sequencing data of a study of Graves' ophthalmopathy and Graves' hyperthyroidism. Study-wide context: Before any treatment, peripheral blood was taken at the initial diagnosis.

TCR beta CDR3 amplification used RNA transcripts. HTBI primers were employed in first-round RT-PCR, then a second-round multiplex PCR followed. TCRdb reanalysed the multiplex PCR reads using MiXCR and keeps one entry per CDR3 protein. The top ten hold roughly 1.6% of the sample, which has 360,000 or so distinct CDR3 sequences, around 17% seen once. The germline V gene encodes CDR1 SGDLS and CDR2 YYNGEE. The CDR3 is made up of 14 amino acids. V lost 2 bases, J lost 5 bases, and 6 bases stayed unmatched. Source material: peripheral blood. This chain uses TRBV9 with TRBJ2-5; 7 positions agree with TRBD1. The TCR was taken from a woman aged 18-29 years with Graves' ophthalmopathy. CDR3 residues: CASSVRQGGETQYF. The CDR3, as DNA: TGTGCCAGCAGCGTCCGACAGGGCGGGGAGACCCAGTACTTC.